This T cell receptor (beta chain) was captured in a study of T cell changes during pregnancy in multiple sclerosis (dated by TCRdb to about 2019). Regarding the complete study: In women with multiple sclerosis, the researchers looked at how the T cell repertoire shifted as pregnancy progressed.

Library preparation used the immunoSEQ multiplex PCR assay. This is the immuneACCESS table as TCRdb keeps it, with only in-frame sequences that have V and J called. A part of the clones is gone; compared with another copy, unresolved V genes explain less than half, and the rest is unexplained. This sample gives 54,000 or so clones in total; roughly 95% of them show up just once. The ten top clones hold approximately 0.36% of the sample. Notes on this clone: Its antigen has not been determined. The sample holds no much larger clone one base away, and base qualities are not on file.

The germline V gene (reference sequence) sets CDR1 to MNHEY and CDR2 to SMNVEV. The CDR3 holds 15 amino acids from the cysteine to the phenylalanine. The kept DNA is CDR3 alone, 45 bases in frame from the first base. Trimmed from V: 6 bases; trimmed from J: 6 bases; junction bases lacking a gene match: 9. This chain is built from TRBV27 and TRBJ2-1; 9 bases in the junction line up with TRBD2. The origin of this receptor is a female donor with multiple sclerosis, enrolled in a pregnancy study. The starting material was CD4+ T cells from peripheral blood mononuclear cells, obtained before pregnancy. The DNA reads as follows: TGTGCCAGCAGCCCTCCGGGACTAGCTATCAATGAGCAGTTCTTC. The translation is CASSPPGLAINEQFF.